This section outlines one T cell receptor beta chain sequence together with its context. Its antigen is not known. The CDR3 totals 15 residues. V lost 1 base, J lost 9 bases, and 6 bases stayed unmatched. Germline assignment: CDR1 SEHNR and CDR2 FQNEAQ (reference sequence). Measured with immunoSEQ multiplex PCR; TCRdb has only the in-frame clones, and not every one. The sample has about 2 million clones, 85% to 95% seen once. The source of the sample is a study of shared clonotypes between healthy human individuals. Points from the study as a whole: Clonotypes shared by all four sorted-subset donors had higher generation probabilities than non-shared clonotypes. Clonotype sharing among the donors was expected to vary with sequencing depth.

This sequence was found in a man younger than 35 in good health. The genes are TRBV7-9 and TRBJ1-6; 7 bases line up with TRBD1. Material: naive CD4+ T cells sorted from blood. The subset: CD45RA+ positively selected. The CDR3, as DNA: TGTGCCAGCAGCTTAGGCGGGACAGTTGGTTCACCCCTCCACTTT. This sequence encodes CASSLGGTVGSPLHF.